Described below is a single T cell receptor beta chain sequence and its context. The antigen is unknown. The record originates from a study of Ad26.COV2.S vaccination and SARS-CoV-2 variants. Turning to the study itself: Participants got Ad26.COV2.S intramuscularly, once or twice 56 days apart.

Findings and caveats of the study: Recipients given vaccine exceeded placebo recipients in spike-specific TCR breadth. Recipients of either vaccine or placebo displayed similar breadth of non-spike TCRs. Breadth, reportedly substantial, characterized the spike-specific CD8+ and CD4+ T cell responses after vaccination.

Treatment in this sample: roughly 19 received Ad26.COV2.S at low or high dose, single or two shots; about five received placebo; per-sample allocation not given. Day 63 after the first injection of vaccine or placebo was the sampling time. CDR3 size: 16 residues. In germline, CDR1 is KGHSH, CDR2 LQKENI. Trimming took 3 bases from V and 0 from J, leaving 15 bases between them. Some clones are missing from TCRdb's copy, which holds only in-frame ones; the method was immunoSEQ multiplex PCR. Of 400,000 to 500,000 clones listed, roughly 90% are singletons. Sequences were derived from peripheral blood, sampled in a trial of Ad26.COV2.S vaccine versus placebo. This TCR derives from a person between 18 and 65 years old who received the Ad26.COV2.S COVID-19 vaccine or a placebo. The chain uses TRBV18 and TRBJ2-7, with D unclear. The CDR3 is CASSPMIGRSSYEQYF. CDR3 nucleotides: TGTGCCAGCTCACCTATGATCGGCAGGAGCTCCTACGAGCAGTACTTC.